Here is one T cell receptor (beta chain) with its context. Data came from immunoSEQ multiplex PCR; TCRdb stores just in-frame clones and leaves some out. The top ten clones hold 11% to 15% of a sample with some 50,000 clones, around 85% of them seen once. This entry comes from a study of blood T cell repertoires in COVID-19. The specimen sequenced was peripheral blood. This TCR came from a human donor in a cohort sampled during active COVID-19.

The CDR3 loop is CASNLPGFNEQFF. As DNA, the CDR3 is TGTGCCAGCAACCTCCCTGGCTTTAATGAGCAGTTCTTC. The rearrangement uses TRBV7-2 and TRBJ2-1; D ambiguous. Germline V lookup: CDR1 SGHTA, CDR2 FQGNSA. The V end was cut by 7 bases, the J end by 7 bases, with 14 bases between. The CDR3 is 13 amino acids. Full variable domain (outside the CDR3, taken from reference TRBV7-2 and TRBJ2-1): GAGVSQSPSNKVTEKGKDVELRCDPISGHTALYWYRQSLGQGLEFLIYFQGNSAPDKSGLPSDRFSAERTGGSVSTLTIQRTQQEDSAVYLCASNLPGFNEQFFGPGTRLTVL.